These 8 T cell receptor beta chains share one sample of origin, sequenced in a study of blood T cell repertoires in COVID-19. Measured with immunoSEQ multiplex PCR; TCRdb has only the in-frame clones, and not every one. The profile shows approximately 240,000 clones, around 82% of them singletons. Sequenced input: peripheral blood. The receptors were gathered from a woman in her sixties or seventies with acute or convalescent COVID-19.

A remark on this clone: The same CDR3 also results from other DNA sequences found in this sample. V is TRBV20-1 and J is TRBJ2-1; D call uncertain. Trimming shortened V by 2 bases and J by 3 bases, and 2 bases separated the two germline ends. This CDR3 has 11 amino acids. The germline CDR1 and CDR2 sequences are DFQATT and SNEGSKA (reference sequence). The CDR3 region is CSARLYNEQFF. The CDR3 region has the DNA TGCAGTGCTAGACTCTACAATGAGCAGTTCTTC.

Only a few counts were recorded for this clone. Other DNA sequences in this specimen translate into the identical CDR3. The chain couples TRBV27 to TRBJ1-1; the match to TRBD1 covers 7 bases. From germline, CDR1 is MNHEY and CDR2 SMNVEV (reference sequence). V gave up 5 bases and J gave up 5 bases; unmatched junction bases: 5. CDR3 size: 13 residues. The DNA of the CDR3 is TGTGCCAGCAGTCTCCGACAGGGAACTGAAGCTTTCTTT. Translated, it gives CASSLRQGTEAFF.

The V call is TRBV6-2 or TRBV6-3, the J call TRBJ1-2, with 7 bases fitting TRBD1. The CDR3 is 12 residues long. The trim removed 6 bases at V and 6 bases at J, leaving 4 bases unmatched. The V gene's germline CDR1 is MNHEY and CDR2 SVGEGT. The CDR3 loop is CASSWDSHGYTF. DNA for the CDR3: TGTGCCAGCAGCTGGGACAGCCATGGCTACACCTTC.

This clone showed up just a few times. J is TRBJ1-2 and V is TRBV5-1; 10 positions agree with TRBD1. V lost 2 bases, J lost 6 bases, and 7 bases stayed unmatched. Germline V gene data show CDR1 as SGHRS and CDR2 as YFSETQ. There are 15 residues in the CDR3. CDR3 bases: TGCGCCAGCAGCTTTACGACAGGGGGCGCGAATGGCTACACCTTC. Amino acids: CASSFTTGGANGYTF.

The V and J genes are TRBV5-1 and TRBJ2-5; D gene unclear. The CDR3 covers 13 residues. V gave up 0 bases and J gave up 1 base, with 4 bases separating them. CDR1 and CDR2 (germline): SGHRS, YFSETQ. CDR3 region: CASSLVAQETQYF. The CDR3 bases are TGCGCCAGCAGCTTGGTGGCCCAAGAGACCCAGTACTTC. Based on the CDR3 plus reference TRBV5-1 and TRBJ2-5, the full variable domain is KAGVTQTPRYLIKTRGQQVTLSCSPISGHRSVSWYQQTPGQGLQFLFEYFSETQRNKGNFPGRFSGRQFSNSRSEMNVSTLELGDSALYLCASSLVAQETQYFGPGTRLLVL.

This clone was seen only a few times. V usage is TRBV19 and J usage is TRBJ1-2; D uncertain. The germline V gene has CDR1 LNHDA and CDR2 SQIVND (reference sequence). V was cut by 1 base and J by 5 bases, with 11 bases left in between. CDR3 length equals 14 residues. The DNA for the CDR3 is TGTGCCAGTAGTATAGCCACTGGTCAATATGGCTACACCTTC. Protein product: CASSIATGQYGYTF.

This clone appeared once. A junction end diverges from the germline sequence, so it may reflect a read error. The chain recombines TRBV5-6 with TRBJ2-3; D not resolved. CDR1 and CDR2 from the germline V gene are SGHDT and YYEEEE. The CDR3 extends over 11 amino acids. CDR3 residues: CASSYVNTQYF. CDR3 bases: TGTGCCAGCAGCTACGTCAATACTCAGTATTTT.

The V and J genes are TRBV28 and TRBJ1-5; 7 bases align to TRBD1. V shed 3 bases, J shed 2 bases, and the junction held 7 bases outside the gene matches. CDR1 and CDR2 (germline): MDHEN, SYDVKM. The CDR3 totals 16 residues. The CDR3 region is CASSFTQGRGNQPQHF. In nucleotides, the CDR3 is TGTGCCAGCAGTTTTACACAGGGGAGAGGCAATCAGCCCCAGCATTTT.